These T cell receptor beta chains were read from a single sample in a study of blood T cells in healthy people across ages. TCRdb re-called the 5' RACE reads with MiXCR, one entry per CDR3 protein. Of about 1.5 million distinct CDR3 sequences detected, approximately 42% appear once; the ten largest clones hold under 5%. Input material: blood. The receptor source for this set is a woman aged 18 to 35 in good health. Each CDR3 is given with its conserved first and last residue. A D gene is named only where the DNA matches it firmly. Some rows have no size entry. The others give once, few or many, or a class for an expanded clone.

few,TRBJ2-1,TRBV29-1,TRBD2,TGCAGCGGAGGTTCCCTCCAGGGGCGGGAGGCTAAGTTCTTC,CSGGSLQGREAKFF
NA,TRBJ1-2,TRBV6-6,NA,TGTGCCAGTTACGGAGGAGGCTATGGCTACACCTTC,CASYGGGYGYTF
NA,TRBJ1-2,TRBV20-1,NA,TGCAGTGCTAGAGAGGGGGCCGGGGACTATGGCTACACCTTC,CSAREGAGDYGYTF
few,TRBJ2-1,TRBV7-8,TRBD2,TGTGCCAGCAGCTCAGAGCGGGAGCATTACAATGAGCAGTTCTTC,CASSSEREHYNEQFF
many,TRBJ2-7,TRBV10-3,NA,TGTGCCATCAGTGAGTCCGCTACCTACGAGCAGTACTTC,CAISESATYEQYF
NA,TRBJ2-7,TRBV20-1,NA,TGCAGTGCTGACAATTACGGTTTGGGACTCCTCCCCAACGAGCAGTACTTC,CSADNYGLGLLPNEQYF
NA,TRBJ2-5,TRBV27,TRBD2,TGTGCCAGCAGTCTAGCGGGATCTACAGGAGAGACCCAGTACTTC,CASSLAGSTGETQYF
NA,TRBJ1-1,TRBV30,NA,TGTGCCTGGACCGCGGGGACCGAGTTGTCAGCTTTCTTT,CAWTAGTELSAFF
NA,TRBJ2-3,TRBV27,NA,TGTGCCAGCAGTTTGTCTGGTTGGTATCAACGGGCAGATACGCAGTATTTT,CASSLSGWYQRADTQYF
NA,TRBJ2-7,TRBV5-6,NA,TGTGCCAGCAGCCGGGCCTTCTCTCTCTACGAGCAGTACTTC,CASSRAFSLYEQYF
NA,TRBJ2-7,TRBV29-1,NA,TGCAGCGTTGAAGATAAACAATACGAGCAGTACTTC,CSVEDKQYEQYF
NA,TRBJ2-1,TRBV24-1,NA,TGTGCCACCAGTGGATTGAAGAGCTCCTACAATGAGCAGTTCTTC,CATSGLKSSYNEQFF
few,TRBJ2-1,TRBV20-1,TRBD2,TGCAGTGCCCATGGGAGCGGGAGCTTGTTCTACAATGAGCAGTTCTTC,CSAHGSGSLFYNEQFF
NA,TRBJ1-3,TRBV30,TRBD1,TGTGCCTGGAGTACAGGGGAAATTGGAAACACCATATATTTT,CAWSTGEIGNTIYF
few,TRBJ2-1,TRBV9,NA,TGTGCCAGCAGCGTAGAGACGTGGGAGGCCCACAATGAGCAGTTCTTC,CASSVETWEAHNEQFF
NA,TRBJ2-5,TRBV7-2,TRBD2,TGTGCCAGCAGCTTAGTGGGCACCCAACGGGGGGTAATCGAGACCCAGTACTTC,CASSLVGTQRGVIETQYF
many,TRBJ1-1,TRBV4-3,NA,TGCGCCAGCAGCCAAGATGCTGGCAGGGGTGGCACTGAAGCTTTCTTT,CASSQDAGRGGTEAFF
many,TRBJ2-7,TRBV6-1,NA,TGTGCCAGCAGTGAAATCGGCTTAGAATCCGCCGAGCAGTACTTC,CASSEIGLESAEQYF
NA,TRBJ2-3,TRBV9,NA,TGTGCCAGCAGCGTAGATGGTTCGGAGGGGTTGAGGGCAGATACGCAGTATTTT,CASSVDGSEGLRADTQYF
NA,TRBJ2-2,TRBV20-1,TRBD1,TGCAGTGCTAGGACAGGGGGTAGGGACACCGGGGAGCTGTTTTTT,CSARTGGRDTGELFF
NA,TRBJ2-5,TRBV29-1,NA,TGCAGCGCCAACAGGGTACAACCCAGCACCCAGTACTTC,CSANRVQPSTQYF
NA,TRBJ1-2,TRBV7-2,NA,TGTGCCGGCAGCCCCACTGGGGACTATGGCTACACCTTC,CAGSPTGDYGYTF
NA,TRBJ2-1,TRBV5-1,TRBD2,TGCGCCAGCAGCCGAGGGACTAGCAACTACAATGAGCAGTTCTTC,CASSRGTSNYNEQFF
NA,TRBJ2-5,TRBV11-2,TRBD2,TGTGCCGGCAGCTCCTGGACTAGCGGGACCCAAGAGACCCAGTACTTC,CAGSSWTSGTQETQYF
few,TRBJ2-3,TRBV10-3,TRBD2,TGTGCCATCAGACGGACTAGCGGGGGCCTAGATACGCAGTATTTT,CAIRRTSGGLDTQYF
few,TRBJ1-6,TRBV20-1,TRBD1,TGCAGTGCTATCCCCCGAATAACAGGGGGGTATAATTCACCCCTCCACTTT,CSAIPRITGGYNSPLHF
NA,TRBJ1-4,TRBV29-1,NA,TGCAGCGTTGATGTAGCCTTTGCAACTAATGAAAAACTGTTTTTT,CSVDVAFATNEKLFF
once,TRBJ2-7,TRBV27,NA,TGTGCCAGCAGTGTAGCAGGGTGGGCCTACGAGCAGTACTTC,CASSVAGWAYEQYF
NA,TRBJ1-2,TRBV27,NA,TGTGCCAGCAGTTTAAACGGGGCTTTTAACTATGGCTACACCTTC,CASSLNGAFNYGYTF
NA,TRBJ1-1,TRBV2,TRBD1,TGTGCCAGCAAGGAGAGGGGGCCGGACACTGAAGCTTTCTTT,CASKERGPDTEAFF
many,TRBJ1-6,TRBV12-3/TRBV12-4,TRBD1,TGTGCCAGCAGTTTAGGGACAGGGGGCAGTTCACCCCTCCACTTT,CASSLGTGGSSPLHF
NA,TRBJ2-3,TRBV29-1,NA,TGCAGCGTCCAACTTTTAGTGCCTTCCGCGTCAGATACGCAGTATTTT,CSVQLLVPSASDTQYF
NA,TRBJ2-7,TRBV4-3,NA,TGCGCCAGCAGCCCTATCGCTAATCTAGCAGGCAATGAGCAGTACTTC,CASSPIANLAGNEQYF
NA,TRBJ2-2,TRBV5-1,TRBD1,TGCGCCAGCAGCTGGACAGGGGGCACGAACACCGGGGAGCTGTTTTTT,CASSWTGGTNTGELFF
few,TRBJ2-5,TRBV6-5,TRBD1,TGTGCCAGCAGTTACGACAGGGGGAAACAAGAGACCCAGTACTTC,CASSYDRGKQETQYF
few,TRBJ2-4,TRBV13,TRBD2,TGTGCCAGCAGCGGACTAGCGGGGTTTGCAGCCAAAAACATTCAGTACTTC,CASSGLAGFAAKNIQYF
NA,TRBJ1-2,TRBV7-2,TRBD1,TGTGCCAGCAGCTCCGGGACAGGGGAGATCGGCTACACCTTC,CASSSGTGEIGYTF
NA,TRBJ1-5,TRBV9,NA,TGTGCCAGCAGCGTACGGGGAGACTATCAGCCCCAGCATTTT,CASSVRGDYQPQHF
few,TRBJ2-1,TRBV12-3/TRBV12-4,NA,TGTGCCAGCAGCATAACTCGTACAAGGGGAAATGAGCAGTTCTTC,CASSITRTRGNEQFF
NA,TRBJ2-2,TRBV5-6,NA,TGTGCCAGCAGCTTGGCCGTCACAGGGTTTACCGGGGAGCTGTTTTTT,CASSLAVTGFTGELFF
NA,TRBJ2-3,TRBV4-2,TRBD2,TGTGCCAGCAGCCAAGTACAGCGGGAGGACACAGATACGCAGTATTTT,CASSQVQREDTDTQYF
NA,TRBJ2-3,TRBV29-1,NA,TGCAGCGTTGAGATCCGGGCCACACTTAAACGGGGGAGCACAGATACGCAGTATTTT,CSVEIRATLKRGSTDTQYF
few,TRBJ2-5,TRBV18,NA,TGTGCCAGCTCACCAGGGTTCGAGACCCAGTACTTC,CASSPGFETQYF
NA,TRBJ1-4,TRBV20-1,NA,TGCAGTGCTAGATTACAGCGGAATGAAAAACTGTTTTTT,CSARLQRNEKLFF
many,TRBJ2-3,TRBV9,NA,TGTGCCAGCAGCGTCTGGGACACAGATACGCAGTATTTT,CASSVWDTDTQYF
NA,TRBJ2-3,TRBV5-1,NA,TGCGCCAGCAGCTTGGCTGATGGGGCAGGAGGCACAGATACGCAGTATTTT,CASSLADGAGGTDTQYF
NA,TRBJ2-5,TRBV29-1,NA,TGCAGCGTTGCAGTCTCAGGGTACCCACAAGAGACCCAGTACTTC,CSVAVSGYPQETQYF
few,TRBJ1-6,TRBV5-1,NA,TGCGCCAGCAGAGAAGGGGGACTTAATTCACCCCTCCACTTT,CASREGGLNSPLHF
few,TRBJ2-1,TRBV6-2/TRBV6-3,NA,TGTGCCACCGTCCCAGCGGCGTACAATGAGCAGTTCTTC,CATVPAAYNEQFF
once,TRBJ1-2,TRBV6-6,TRBD1,TGTGCCAGCAGTTATACCGGGACAGGGGGCTATGGCTACACCTTC,CASSYTGTGGYGYTF
NA,TRBJ1-4,TRBV2,NA,TGTGCCAGCCGTCCCCATACCGCAACTAATGAAAAACTGTTTTTT,CASRPHTATNEKLFF
NA,TRBJ2-1,TRBV20-1,NA,TGCAGTGGAACCCCTGCTAGGCGTCCCTACAATGAGCAGTTCTTC,CSGTPARRPYNEQFF
few,TRBJ1-5,TRBV4-1,TRBD1,TGCGCCAGCAGCCAAGATCGACAGGGCCATCAGCCCCAGCATTTT,CASSQDRQGHQPQHF
NA,TRBJ2-1,TRBV3-1,NA,TGTGCCAGCAGCCATACCCAGGTATCCTACAATGAGCAGTTCTTC,CASSHTQVSYNEQFF
few,TRBJ1-3,TRBV4-3,TRBD1,TGCGCCAGCAGCCTCGGGACAGGGGGAAACACCATATATTTT,CASSLGTGGNTIYF
NA,TRBJ2-4,TRBV7-2,TRBD1,TGTGCCAGCAGCTTAGGCCTGACAGGGCTGGGCATTCAGTACTTC,CASSLGLTGLGIQYF
NA,TRBJ1-1,TRBV27,NA,TGTGCCACCAAGGAGGGAGCAGGGACGAACACTGAAGCTTTCTTT,CATKEGAGTNTEAFF
few,TRBJ1-5,TRBV29-1,NA,TGCAGCGTTGTTCAGAGCGGCAATCAGCCCCAGCATTTT,CSVVQSGNQPQHF
few,TRBJ2-5,TRBV24-1,NA,TGTGCCACCAGTGAGCCCGCGGGAGAGACCCAGTACTTC,CATSEPAGETQYF
many,TRBJ1-1,TRBV3-1,TRBD1,TGTGCCAGCAGCCCACGACAGGGAGCGAACACTGAAGCTTTCTTT,CASSPRQGANTEAFF